A single sample gave rise to the 27 T cell receptor beta chains below, sequenced in a study of T cell responses to AZD1222 COVID-19 vaccine. Generated by immunoSEQ multiplex PCR, the TCRdb table keeps only in-frame clones and is missing some. The table has about 120,000 clones, about nine tenths seen once. The sample consisted of peripheral blood, taken on day 0 of AZD1222 vaccination. These receptors all stem from an adult in good health.

This sequence joins TRBV28 and TRBJ1-4; maybe TRBD1 (5 bases). Looked up from germline, CDR1 is MDHEN and CDR2 is SYDVKM. CDR3 length: 14 amino acids. V shed 4 bases and J shed 6 bases, with 12 bases lying between them. The CDR3 loop is CASSYQGRDEKLFF. DNA for the CDR3: TGTGCCAGCAGTTACCAGGGAAGGGATGAAAAACTGTTTTTT.

The CDR3 DNA is TGTGCCAGTAGTATAGCGACAGAGTCCTACGAGCAGTACTTC. Amino acids: CASSIATESYEQYF. The chain uses TRBV19 and TRBJ2-7; TRBD1 might be the D (5 bases). The CDR3 extends over 14 amino acids. CDR1 is LNHDA and CDR2 is SQIVND in the germline V gene (reference sequence). Trimming stripped 1 base from V and 1 base from J, with 8 bases between. Based on the CDR3 plus reference TRBV19 and TRBJ2-7, the full variable domain is DGGITQSPKYLFRKEGQNVTLSCEQNLNHDAMYWYRQDPGQGLRLIYYSQIVNDFQKGDIAEGYSVSREKKESFPLTVTSAQKNPTAFYLCASSIATESYEQYFGPGTRLTVT.

The chain has TRBV2 and TRBJ1-5; D not certain. Germline V lookup: CDR1 SNHLY, CDR2 FYNNEI. V was clipped by 2 bases and J by 8 bases, with 13 bases between them. CDR3 length: 14 residues. CDR3: CASSEIMVLEPQHF. As DNA, the CDR3 is TGTGCCAGCAGTGAAATCATGGTTTTGGAGCCCCAGCATTTT. The complete variable domain, with remaining parts taken from reference TRBV2 and TRBJ1-5, reads EPEVTQTPSHQVTQMGQEVILRCVPISNHLYFYWYRQILGQKVEFLVSFYNNEISEKSEIFDDQFSVERPDGSNFTLKIRSTKLEDSAMYFCASSEIMVLEPQHFGDGTRLSIL.

The chain carries TRBV18 and TRBJ2-5, with D possibly TRBD2 on 5 matching bases. The germline gives CDR1 KGHSH, CDR2 LQKENI. CDR3 length: 14 amino acids. V dropped 3 bases and J dropped 1 base, with 9 bases sitting between them. For the CDR3, the DNA is TGTGCCAGCTCACCCCCGGGATTCCAAGAGACCCAGTACTTC. The encoded protein is CASSPPGFQETQYF.

This clone was counted once. The V and J genes are TRBV5-6 and TRBJ2-3; D assignment may be TRBD1 or TRBD2 (6 bases each). This CDR3 region has 15 residues. The V gene's germline CDR1 is SGHDT and CDR2 YYEEEE. V was shortened by 4 bases and J by 4 bases, with 16 bases between the two germline ends. The CDR3 nucleotides read TGTGCCAGCAGCCGGGGGCAGGGTATCGCAGATACGCAGTATTTT. It encodes CASSRGQGIADTQYF.

This CDR3 is CASSTPDSYNEQFF. CDR3 nucleotide sequence: TGTGCCAGCAGCACCCCGGATTCCTACAATGAGCAGTTCTTC. This rearrangement joins TRBV9 to TRBJ2-1; D not resolved. Trimming stripped 4 bases from V and 1 base from J, with 9 bases between. In germline, CDR1 is SGDLS, CDR2 YYNGEE. This CDR3 comprises 14 residues.

The V gene is TRBV19, the J gene TRBJ1-5; 7 bases map to TRBD1. Germline V CDR1 and CDR2: LNHDA, SQIVND (reference sequence). There are 15 residues in the CDR3. The V segment lost 8 bases and the J segment 0 bases; nucleotides outside the gene matches: 7. The CDR3 DNA reads as TGTGCCAGTCTTGCCGGACAGGATAGCAATCAGCCCCAGCATTTT. Translation gives CASLAGQDSNQPQHF.

The chain joins TRBV2 to TRBJ2-3; 7 nucleotides align to TRBD1. The germline gives CDR1 SNHLY, CDR2 FYNNEI. V was clipped by 4 bases and J by 1 base; unmatched bases: 11. CDR3 length: 17 residues. CDR3 bases: TGTGCCAGCAGTGCAAGACCCCCGGGACAGCGCACAGATACGCAGTATTTT. It is translated as CASSARPPGQRTDTQYF. Full variable domain (missing parts from reference TRBV2 and TRBJ2-3): EPEVTQTPSHQVTQMGQEVILRCVPISNHLYFYWYRQILGQKVEFLVSFYNNEISEKSEIFDDQFSVERPDGSNFTLKIRSTKLEDSAMYFCASSARPPGQRTDTQYFGPGTRLTVL.

This chain joins TRBV5-6 and TRBJ1-5; D possibly corresponds to TRBD1 (5 bases). The CDR3 spans 16 residues. Per the germline V gene, CDR1 is SGHDT and CDR2 is YYEEEE. Trimming cost V 0 bases and J 3 bases, with 13 bases left between them. This CDR3 reads CASSLGGGAINQPQHF. The CDR3 DNA sequence: TGTGCCAGCAGCTTGGGGGGTGGGGCGATCAATCAGCCCCAGCATTTT.

The rearrangement joins TRBV24-1 to TRBJ2-1; possibly TRBD1 for D (8 bases). This CDR3 spans 17 amino acids. Germline V gene data show CDR1 as KGHDR and CDR2 as SFDVKD. Trimming removed 4 bases from V and 4 bases from J, with 19 bases in between. The CDR3 bases are TGTGCCACCAGTGACCCTAAGACAGGGGAGGGATACAATGAGCAGTTCTTC. The encoded protein is CATSDPKTGEGYNEQFF.

This chain connects TRBV19 to TRBJ2-1; a possible D gene is TRBD1 (6 bases). The germline V gene has CDR1 LNHDA and CDR2 SQIVND (reference sequence). There are 14 residues in the CDR3. V was cut by 7 bases and J by 3 bases, with 13 bases left in between. The DNA of the CDR3 is TGTGCCAGTACCCCTCAGGGGTTCTACAATGAGCAGTTCTTC. This encodes CASTPQGFYNEQFF. The full variable domain, rest sourced from reference TRBV19 and TRBJ2-1, is DGGITQSPKYLFRKEGQNVTLSCEQNLNHDAMYWYRQDPGQGLRLIYYSQIVNDFQKGDIAEGYSVSREKKESFPLTVTSAQKNPTAFYLCASTPQGFYNEQFFGPGTRLTVL.

The V and J genes are TRBV28 and TRBJ1-2, with TRBD1 identical over 8 bases. Germline V gene data show CDR1 as MDHEN and CDR2 as SYDVKM. With 2 bases clipped from V and 8 bases from J, the junction kept 7 bases outside the gene matches. The CDR3 covers 14 residues. Written as DNA, the CDR3 is TGTGCCAGCAGTTTAAGGGCAGGGGGCGACGGCTACACCTTC. It codes for CASSLRAGGDGYTF.

This sequence joins TRBV27 and TRBJ2-1; the match to TRBD1 covers 7 bases. Germline V gives CDR1 MNHEY, CDR2 SMNVEV (reference sequence). With V trimmed by 6 bases and J by 5 bases, 7 bases remained unmatched. This CDR3 contains 14 residues. CDR3 protein: CASSATGLNNEQFF. In DNA, the CDR3 is TGTGCCAGCAGCGCGACAGGGCTAAACAATGAGCAGTTCTTC.

The chain has TRBV27 and TRBJ2-2; D unclear. Germline values: CDR1 MNHEY, CDR2 SMNVEV (reference sequence). CDR3 length: 13 residues. The V end lost 6 bases, the J end lost 4 bases, and 9 bases lay between the germline ends. The CDR3: CASSISTTGELFF. The CDR3, as DNA: TGTGCCAGCAGCATATCTACCACCGGGGAGCTGTTTTTT.

The V and J genes are TRBV28 and TRBJ1-3; D is unclear. There are 15 residues in the CDR3. CDR1 is MDHEN, CDR2 SYDVKM, per germline. The V end lost 2 bases, the J end lost 2 bases, and 10 bases lay between the germline ends. In nucleotides, the CDR3 is TGTGCCAGCAGTTTAGATTGGGCAGCTGGAAACACCATATATTTT. It yields the protein CASSLDWAAGNTIYF.

The chain uses TRBV7-9 and TRBJ1-2; TRBD1 might be the D (5 bases). The CDR3 is made up of 14 amino acids. Germline V gene sequence: CDR1 SEHNR, CDR2 FQNEAQ (reference sequence). Trimming took 3 bases from V and 2 from J, leaving 10 bases between them. CDR3 in DNA: TGTGCCAGCAGCTTTGGGGAGGGGAACTATGGCTACACCTTC. It specifies CASSFGEGNYGYTF.

The chain links TRBV7-2 to TRBJ1-2; a possible D gene is TRBD1 (5 bases). The CDR3 has 17 amino acids. From germline, CDR1 is SGHTA and CDR2 FQGNSA. Trimming removed 1 base from V and 0 bases from J, with 15 bases in between. The chain's CDR3 is CASSLGPQGTTNYGYTF. The CDR3 DNA sequence: TGTGCCAGCAGCTTAGGTCCTCAGGGTACAACTAACTATGGCTACACCTTC.

The J gene is TRBJ1-6, the V gene TRBV6-5, with a tentative D call TRBD1 (5 bases). This CDR3 spans 15 amino acids. Looked up from germline, CDR1 is MNHEY and CDR2 is SVGAGI. Trimming removed 0 bases from V and 8 bases from J, with 11 bases in between. Here the CDR3 DNA reads TGTGCCAGCAGTTACTCGATCAGGGTAGATTCACCCCTCCACTTT. It translates to CASSYSIRVDSPLHF.

The chain has TRBV28 and TRBJ2-7; 11 bases agree with TRBD1. Per germline, CDR1 MDHEN and CDR2 SYDVKM. The CDR3 has 14 amino acids. The ends lost 7 bases at V and 5 bases at J; junction bases unmatched: 7. The CDR3, as DNA: TGTGCCAGCAATCGTGGGACAGGGGGACACGAGCAGTACTTC. Encoded protein: CASNRGTGGHEQYF.

This clone was detected only a few times. This rearrangement joins TRBV28 to TRBJ1-6, with D tentatively TRBD1 (5 bases). Trimming took 2 bases from V and 11 from J, leaving 13 bases between them. The CDR3 has 14 residues. The germline V gene has CDR1 MDHEN and CDR2 SYDVKM. The CDR3 coding sequence is TGTGCCAGCAGTTTAAGCGGGGGGTCGACACCCCTCCACTTT. This sequence encodes CASSLSGGSTPLHF.

V gene TRBV7-9 combines with J gene TRBJ2-2; D possibly corresponds to TRBD1 (6 bases). The V gene lost 3 bases and the J gene lost 6 bases, with 11 bases spanning the gap. This CDR3 has 14 residues. The germline V gene encodes CDR1 SEHNR and CDR2 FQNEAQ (reference sequence). The CDR3 here is CASSFRGGAGELFF. The CDR3 bases are TGTGCCAGCAGCTTCAGGGGTGGAGCCGGGGAGCTGTTTTTT.

The chain has TRBV27 and TRBJ2-5; D gene uncertain. V lost 2 bases, J lost 5 bases, and 3 bases lay in between. In germline, CDR1 is MNHEY, CDR2 SMNVEV (reference sequence). This CDR3 region has 11 residues. The CDR3 DNA is TGTGCCAGCAGTTTAATGGAGACCCAGTACTTC. Its protein product is CASSLMETQYF.

This sequence joins TRBV1 and TRBJ2-2. TRBV1 is designated a pseudogene. The CDR3 is 15 amino acids. CDR3 loop: CTSSQDGAFSGELFF. The CDR3, as DNA: TGCACCAGCAGCCAAGACGGCGCTTTCTCCGGGGAGCTGTTTTTT.

This clone showed up just once. This chain joins TRBV25-1 and TRBJ1-6, with D perhaps TRBD1 (5 bases). This CDR3 is 15 amino acids long. Germline V gene sequence: CDR1 MGHDK, CDR2 SYGVNS. Trimming removed 6 bases from V and 13 bases from J, with 22 bases in between. The CDR3 DNA sequence: TGTGCCAGCAGCCACCGGGACGGGCTTTTTAGGCCCCTCCACTTT. Protein product: CASSHRDGLFRPLHF.

The rearrangement links TRBV20-1 to TRBJ2-5; D remains ambiguous. The germline V gene encodes CDR1 DFQATT and CDR2 SNEGSKA (reference sequence). The CDR3 sequence is 13 residues long. The germline V and J ends were trimmed by 3 bases and 2 bases, with 10 bases remaining between them. CDR3 sequence reads: CSASWQDQETQYF. The CDR3 DNA sequence: TGCAGTGCTAGTTGGCAGGATCAAGAGACCCAGTACTTC.

The chain recombines TRBV7-9 with TRBJ2-7; D uncertain. Trimming left V 1 base short and J 6 bases short, with 10 bases between. From germline, CDR1 is SEHNR and CDR2 FQNEAQ (reference sequence). This CDR3 spans 13 amino acids. The CDR3 loop reads CASSLGVSSEQYF. The CDR3 DNA is TGTGCCAGCAGCTTAGGGGTTAGCTCCGAGCAGTACTTC.

In its sample, this clone was seen once. V is TRBV3-1 (or the pseudogene TRBV3-2) and J is TRBJ1-5; TRBD1 agrees at 8 bases. V trimming: 3 bases; J trimming: 4 bases; junction bases outside the gene matches: 5. The CDR3 totals 15 residues. Germline loops: CDR1 LGHDT, CDR2 YNNKEL (reference sequence). CDR3 sequence: CASSHDRGGNQPQHF. The DNA of the CDR3 is TGTGCCAGCAGCCACGACAGGGGAGGTAATCAGCCCCAGCATTTT.